This entry features one TCR beta chain sequence. What it binds is not known. The source of the sample is a study of cytomegalovirus exposure and HLA in healthy donors. Study at large: Out of 170 million or so T cells, an earlier analysis found fewer than 140 million unique TCR beta sequences in total.

Looked up from germline, CDR1 is MGHRA and CDR2 is YSYEKL. CDR3 length: 13 amino acids. V was pared by 4 bases and J by 5 bases, with 3 bases of the junction left unmatched. Vbeta (60) and Jbeta (13) primers were used in the PCR. The table came from immunoSEQ multiplex PCR; TCRdb's copy has only in-frame clones and leaves some out. The sample consists of under 150,000 clones, about three quarters of them appearing once. Findings and limits, study-wide: The authors judged a highly shared variant cluster likely a sequencing artifact. HLA allele associations emerged for about 18,000 TCR beta sequences in a later analysis, at 0.05 false discovery rate. Later analysis reportedly placed an Asian-associated ancestry cluster below the roughly 700-donor mean in N-insertions.

This sequence was found in a woman between 40 and 55 years old in good health and CMV-seronegative. The chain links TRBV4-1 to TRBJ2-3; 7 nucleotides agree with TRBD2. Sequenced input: PBMCs. This CDR3 is CASSRGGEDTQYF. CDR3 DNA sequence: TGCGCCAGCAGCCGGGGGGGGGAAGATACGCAGTATTTT.